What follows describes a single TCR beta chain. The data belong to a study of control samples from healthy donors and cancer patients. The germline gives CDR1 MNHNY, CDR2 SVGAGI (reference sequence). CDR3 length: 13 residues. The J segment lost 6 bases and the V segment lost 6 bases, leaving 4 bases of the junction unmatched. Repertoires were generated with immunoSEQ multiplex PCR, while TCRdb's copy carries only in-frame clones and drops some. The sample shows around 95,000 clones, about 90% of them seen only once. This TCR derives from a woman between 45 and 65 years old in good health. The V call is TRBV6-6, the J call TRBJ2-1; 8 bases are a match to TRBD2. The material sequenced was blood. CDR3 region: CASRSGSRNEQFF. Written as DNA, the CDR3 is TGTGCCAGCAGGAGCGGGAGTCGCAATGAGCAGTTCTTC.